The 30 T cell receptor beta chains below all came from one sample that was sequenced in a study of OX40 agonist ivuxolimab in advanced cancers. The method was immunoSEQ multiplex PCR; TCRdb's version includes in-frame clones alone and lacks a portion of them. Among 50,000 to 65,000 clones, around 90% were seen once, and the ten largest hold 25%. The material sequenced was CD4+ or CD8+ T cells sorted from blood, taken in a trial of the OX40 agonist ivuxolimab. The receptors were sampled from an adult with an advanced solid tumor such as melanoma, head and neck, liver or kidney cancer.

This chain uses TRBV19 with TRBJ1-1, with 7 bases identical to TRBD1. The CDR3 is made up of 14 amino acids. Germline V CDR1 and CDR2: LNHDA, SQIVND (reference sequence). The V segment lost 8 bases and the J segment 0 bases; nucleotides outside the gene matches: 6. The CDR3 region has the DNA TGTGCCAGTTGGGACAGACCCTTGAACACTGAAGCTTTCTTT. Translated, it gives CASWDRPLNTEAFF.

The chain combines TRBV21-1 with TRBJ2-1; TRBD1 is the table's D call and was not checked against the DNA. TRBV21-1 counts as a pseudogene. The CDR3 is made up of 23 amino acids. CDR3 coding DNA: TGTGCCAGCAGCAAATGGCGACAGGGGGGCCGGGACTCCTCAAGACGACGTACAAATGAGCAGTTCTTC. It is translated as CASSKWRQGGRDSSRRRTNEQFF.

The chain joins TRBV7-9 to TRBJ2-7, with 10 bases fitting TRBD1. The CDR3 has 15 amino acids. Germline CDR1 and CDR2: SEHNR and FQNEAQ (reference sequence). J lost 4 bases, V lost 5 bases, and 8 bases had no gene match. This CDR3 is CASSPPGTGVYEQYF. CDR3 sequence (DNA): TGTGCCAGCAGCCCGCCGGGGACAGGGGTGTACGAGCAGTACTTC.

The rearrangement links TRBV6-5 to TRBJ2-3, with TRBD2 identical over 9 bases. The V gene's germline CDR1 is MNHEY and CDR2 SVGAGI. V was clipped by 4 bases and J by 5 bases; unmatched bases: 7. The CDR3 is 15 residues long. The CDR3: CASSSLAGVQDTQYF. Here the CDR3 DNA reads TGTGCCAGCAGTTCCTTAGCGGGAGTTCAAGATACGCAGTATTTT.

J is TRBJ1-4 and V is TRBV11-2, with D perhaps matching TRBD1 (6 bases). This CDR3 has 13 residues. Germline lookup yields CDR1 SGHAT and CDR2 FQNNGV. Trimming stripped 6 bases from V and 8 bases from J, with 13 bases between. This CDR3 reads CASRLGAGEKLFF. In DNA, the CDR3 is TGTGCCAGCAGGTTGGGGGCGGGCGAAAAACTGTTTTTT.

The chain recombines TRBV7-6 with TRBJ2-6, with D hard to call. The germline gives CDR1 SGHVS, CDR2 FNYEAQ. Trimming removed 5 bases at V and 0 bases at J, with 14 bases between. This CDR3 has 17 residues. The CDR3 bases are TGTGCCAGCAGCCCCCAAGTCCTCAGCTCTGGGGCCAACGTCCTGACTTTC. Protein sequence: CASSPQVLSSGANVLTF.

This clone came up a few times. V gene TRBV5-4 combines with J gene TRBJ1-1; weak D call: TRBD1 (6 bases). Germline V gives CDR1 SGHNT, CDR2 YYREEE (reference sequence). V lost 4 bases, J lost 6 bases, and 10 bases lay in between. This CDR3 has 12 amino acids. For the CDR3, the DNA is TGTGCCAGCAGCCTACAGGGACCTGAAGCTTTCTTT. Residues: CASSLQGPEAFF.

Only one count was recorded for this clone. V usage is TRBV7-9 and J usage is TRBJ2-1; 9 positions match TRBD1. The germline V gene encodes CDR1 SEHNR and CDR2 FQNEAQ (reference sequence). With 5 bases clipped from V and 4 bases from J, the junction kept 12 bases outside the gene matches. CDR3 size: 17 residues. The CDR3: CASSTTGGQGPYNEQFF. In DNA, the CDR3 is TGTGCCAGCAGCACTACAGGGGGCCAAGGCCCTTACAATGAGCAGTTCTTC.

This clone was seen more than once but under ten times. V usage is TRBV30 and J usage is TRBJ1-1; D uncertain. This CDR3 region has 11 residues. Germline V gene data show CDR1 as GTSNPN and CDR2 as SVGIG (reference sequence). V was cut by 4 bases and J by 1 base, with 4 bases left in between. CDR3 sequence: CAWNGNTEAFF. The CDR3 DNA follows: TGTGCCTGGAATGGGAACACTGAAGCTTTCTTT.

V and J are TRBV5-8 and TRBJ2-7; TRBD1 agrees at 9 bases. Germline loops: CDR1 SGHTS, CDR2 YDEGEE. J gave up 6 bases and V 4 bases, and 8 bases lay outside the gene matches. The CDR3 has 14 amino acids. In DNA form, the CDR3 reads TGTGCCAGCAGCCCCCGGGACAGGGAGGTCGAGCAGTACTTC. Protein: CASSPRDREVEQYF.

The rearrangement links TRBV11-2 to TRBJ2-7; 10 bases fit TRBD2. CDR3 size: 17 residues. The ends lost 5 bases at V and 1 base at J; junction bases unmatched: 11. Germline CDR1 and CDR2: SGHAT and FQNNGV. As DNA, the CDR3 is TGTGCCAGCAGCCGATGGCTAGCGGGAGCGGGGTCCTACGAGCAGTACTTC. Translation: CASSRWLAGAGSYEQYF.

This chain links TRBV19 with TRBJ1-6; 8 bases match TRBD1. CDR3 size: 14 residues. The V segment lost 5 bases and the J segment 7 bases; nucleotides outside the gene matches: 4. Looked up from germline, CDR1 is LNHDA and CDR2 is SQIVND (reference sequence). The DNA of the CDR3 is TGTGCCAGTAGTCTGGACAGGGTAAATTCACCCCTCCACTTT. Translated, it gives CASSLDRVNSPLHF. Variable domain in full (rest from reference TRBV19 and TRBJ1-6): DGGITQSPKYLFRKEGQNVTLSCEQNLNHDAMYWYRQDPGQGLRLIYYSQIVNDFQKGDIAEGYSVSREKKESFPLTVTSAQKNPTAFYLCASSLDRVNSPLHFGNGTRLTVT.

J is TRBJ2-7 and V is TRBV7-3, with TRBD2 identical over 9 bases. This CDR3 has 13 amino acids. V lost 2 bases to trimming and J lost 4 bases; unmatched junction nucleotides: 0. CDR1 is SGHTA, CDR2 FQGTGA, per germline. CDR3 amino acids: CASSLLAGYEQYF. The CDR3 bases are TGTGCCAGCAGCTTACTAGCGGGATACGAGCAGTACTTC.

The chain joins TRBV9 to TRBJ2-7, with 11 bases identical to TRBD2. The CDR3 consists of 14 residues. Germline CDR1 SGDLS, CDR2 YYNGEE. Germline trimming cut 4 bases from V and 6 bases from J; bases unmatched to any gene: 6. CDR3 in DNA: TGTGCCAGCAGCCTTAGCGGGAGGGCGGCCGAGCAGTACTTC. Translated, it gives CASSLSGRAAEQYF.

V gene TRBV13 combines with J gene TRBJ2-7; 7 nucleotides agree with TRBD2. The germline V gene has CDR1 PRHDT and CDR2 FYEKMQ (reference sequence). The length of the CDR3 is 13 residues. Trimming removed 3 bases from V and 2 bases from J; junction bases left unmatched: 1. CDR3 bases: TGTGCCAGCAGCTTGACTAGCCCCTACGAGCAGTACTTC. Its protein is CASSLTSPYEQYF. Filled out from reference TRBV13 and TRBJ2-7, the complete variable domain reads AAGVIQSPRHLIKEKRETATLKCYPIPRHDTVYWYQQGPGQDPQFLISFYEKMQSDKGSIPDRFSAQQFSDYHSELNMSSLELGDSALYFCASSLTSPYEQYFGPGTRLTVT.

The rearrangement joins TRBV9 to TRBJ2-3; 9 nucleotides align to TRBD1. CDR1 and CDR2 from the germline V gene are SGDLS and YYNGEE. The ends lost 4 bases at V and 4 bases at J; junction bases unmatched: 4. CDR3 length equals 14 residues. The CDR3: CASSRGQGPDTQYF. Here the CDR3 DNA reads TGTGCCAGCAGCCGGGGACAGGGCCCAGATACGCAGTATTTT.

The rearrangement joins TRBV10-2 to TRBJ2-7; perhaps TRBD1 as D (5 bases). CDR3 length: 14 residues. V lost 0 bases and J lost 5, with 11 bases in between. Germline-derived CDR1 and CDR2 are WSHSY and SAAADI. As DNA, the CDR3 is TGCGCCAGCAGTGAGTCTGACAGTGGCCACGAGCAGTACTTC. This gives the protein CASSESDSGHEQYF.

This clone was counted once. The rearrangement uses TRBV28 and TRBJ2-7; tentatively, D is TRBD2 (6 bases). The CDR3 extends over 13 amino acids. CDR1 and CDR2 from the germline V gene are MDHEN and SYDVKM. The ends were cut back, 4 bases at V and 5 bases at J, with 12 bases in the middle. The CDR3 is CASSWRGGNEQYF. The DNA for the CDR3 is TGTGCCAGCAGTTGGAGGGGAGGCAACGAGCAGTACTTC.

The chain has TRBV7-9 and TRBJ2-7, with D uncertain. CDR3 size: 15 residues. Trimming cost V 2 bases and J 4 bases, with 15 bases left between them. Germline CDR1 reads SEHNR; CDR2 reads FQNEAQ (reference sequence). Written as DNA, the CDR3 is TGTGCCAGCAGCTTAAATCCCACGCCTGGGTACGAGCAGTACTTC. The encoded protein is CASSLNPTPGYEQYF.

CDR3 coding DNA: TGTGCCAGCAGCTCGGGACCATCTGGCGCCTACGAGCAGTACTTC. This encodes CASSSGPSGAYEQYF. The rearrangement uses TRBV7-8 and TRBJ2-7; possibly TRBD1 or TRBD2 for D (5 bases each). Germline V gene data show CDR1 as SGHVS and CDR2 as FQNEAQ. This CDR3 spans 15 amino acids. V shed 4 bases and J shed 2 bases, with 15 bases lying between them.

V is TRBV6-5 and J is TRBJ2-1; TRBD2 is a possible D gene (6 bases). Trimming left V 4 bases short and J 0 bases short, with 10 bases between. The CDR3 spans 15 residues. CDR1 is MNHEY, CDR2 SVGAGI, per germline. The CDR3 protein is CASSFSGSSYNEQFF. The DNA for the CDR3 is TGTGCCAGCAGTTTTAGCGGTAGCTCCTACAATGAGCAGTTCTTC.

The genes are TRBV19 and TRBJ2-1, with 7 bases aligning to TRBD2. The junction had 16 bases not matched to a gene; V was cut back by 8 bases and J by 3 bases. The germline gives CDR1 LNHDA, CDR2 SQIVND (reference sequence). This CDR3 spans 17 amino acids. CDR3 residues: CASAISAASGVYNEQFF. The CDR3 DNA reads TGTGCCAGTGCTATTTCCGCAGCTAGCGGCGTCTACAATGAGCAGTTCTTC.

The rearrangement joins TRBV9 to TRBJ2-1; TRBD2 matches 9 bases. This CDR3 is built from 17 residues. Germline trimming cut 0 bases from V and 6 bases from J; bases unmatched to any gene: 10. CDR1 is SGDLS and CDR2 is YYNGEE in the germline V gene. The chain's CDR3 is CASSVDASGIRGNEQFF. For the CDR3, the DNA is TGTGCCAGCAGCGTAGATGCTAGCGGGATTCGAGGCAATGAGCAGTTCTTC.

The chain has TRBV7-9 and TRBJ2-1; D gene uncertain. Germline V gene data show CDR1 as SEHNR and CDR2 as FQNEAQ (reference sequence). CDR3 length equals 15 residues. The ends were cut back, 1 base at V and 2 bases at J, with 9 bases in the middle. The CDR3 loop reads CASSLVVRTYNEQFF. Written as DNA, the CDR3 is TGTGCCAGCAGCTTAGTAGTCCGTACCTACAATGAGCAGTTCTTC.

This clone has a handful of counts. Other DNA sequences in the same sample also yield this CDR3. CDR3 in amino acids: CAWSVGQGYEQYF. CDR3 coding DNA: TGTGCCTGGAGTGTAGGCCAGGGCTACGAGCAGTACTTC. The V call is TRBV30, the J call TRBJ2-7, with D maybe TRBD1 (5 bases). From germline, CDR1 is GTSNPN and CDR2 SVGIG (reference sequence). Trimming stripped 0 bases from V and 3 bases from J, with 9 bases between. The CDR3 length is 13 residues.

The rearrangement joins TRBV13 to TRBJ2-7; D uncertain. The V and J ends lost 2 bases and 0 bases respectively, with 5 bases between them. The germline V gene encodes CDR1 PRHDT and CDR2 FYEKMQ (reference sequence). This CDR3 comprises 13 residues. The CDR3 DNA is TGTGCCAGCAGCTTACCAAGCTCCTACGAGCAGTACTTC. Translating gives CASSLPSSYEQYF.

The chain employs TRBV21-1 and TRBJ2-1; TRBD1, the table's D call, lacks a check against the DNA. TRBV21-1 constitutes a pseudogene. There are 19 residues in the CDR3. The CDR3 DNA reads TGTGCCAGCAGCAAACCCTCGACAGGGAAAGGACCTTCTTACAATGAGCAGTTCTTC. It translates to CASSKPSTGKGPSYNEQFF.

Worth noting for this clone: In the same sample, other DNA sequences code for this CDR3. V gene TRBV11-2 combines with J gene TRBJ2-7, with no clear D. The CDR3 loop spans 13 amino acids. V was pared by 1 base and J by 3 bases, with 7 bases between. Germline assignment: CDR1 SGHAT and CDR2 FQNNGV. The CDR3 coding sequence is TGTGCCAGCAGCTTAGGGCGCGGCTACGAGCAGTACTTC. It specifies CASSLGRGYEQYF.

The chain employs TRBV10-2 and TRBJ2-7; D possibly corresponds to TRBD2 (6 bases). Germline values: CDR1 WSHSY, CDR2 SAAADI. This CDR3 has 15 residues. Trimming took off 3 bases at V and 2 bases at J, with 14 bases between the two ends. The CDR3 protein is CASSDRGGNPYEQYF. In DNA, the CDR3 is TGCGCCAGCAGTGATAGAGGAGGGAACCCCTACGAGCAGTACTTC.

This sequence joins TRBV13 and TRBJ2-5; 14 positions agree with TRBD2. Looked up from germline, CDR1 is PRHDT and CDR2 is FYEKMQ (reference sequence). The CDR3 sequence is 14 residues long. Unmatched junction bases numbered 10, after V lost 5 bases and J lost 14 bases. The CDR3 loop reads CASSTRTSGGFSYF. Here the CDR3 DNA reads TGTGCCAGCAGCACTCGGACTAGCGGGGGGTTCAGCTACTTC. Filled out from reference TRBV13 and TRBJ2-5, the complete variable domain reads AAGVIQSPRHLIKEKRETATLKCYPIPRHDTVYWYQQGPGQDPQFLISFYEKMQSDKGSIPDRFSAQQFSDYHSELNMSSLELGDSALYFCASSTRTSGGFSYFGPGTRLLVL.